This T cell receptor (beta chain) originates from a study of blood T cell repertoires in COVID-19. As for the study in general: Samples taken during acute and convalescent COVID-19 were collected in the United States, Italy and Spain. Nucleic acid was either cDNA or gDNA, and it came from T cells, B-cell-depleted T cells, or PBMCs.

The V end lost 3 bases, the J end lost 5 bases, and 5 bases lay between the germline ends. The CDR3 sequence is 13 residues long. CDR1 is SGHTA, CDR2 FQGNSA, per germline. Authors' data handling: How many nucleated cells were present was estimated from reference gene primer amplification. Only in-frame clones appear in the TCRdb table, and some are missing; sequencing was by immunoSEQ multiplex PCR. That table is the source of V, J and clone size, and D and trimming were worked out from the DNA. The table lists 200,000 to 250,000 clones, 70% to 90% of them singletons, with around 12% in the top ten. This receptor was identified in a woman aged 18-35 years who had recovered from COVID-19. Material for sequencing was peripheral blood. The gene calls are TRBV7-2 and TRBJ1-6; D call uncertain. The CDR3 region has the DNA TGTGCCAGCAGCTTCGAGAATAATTCACCCCTCCACTTT. Its protein product is CASSFENNSPLHF.